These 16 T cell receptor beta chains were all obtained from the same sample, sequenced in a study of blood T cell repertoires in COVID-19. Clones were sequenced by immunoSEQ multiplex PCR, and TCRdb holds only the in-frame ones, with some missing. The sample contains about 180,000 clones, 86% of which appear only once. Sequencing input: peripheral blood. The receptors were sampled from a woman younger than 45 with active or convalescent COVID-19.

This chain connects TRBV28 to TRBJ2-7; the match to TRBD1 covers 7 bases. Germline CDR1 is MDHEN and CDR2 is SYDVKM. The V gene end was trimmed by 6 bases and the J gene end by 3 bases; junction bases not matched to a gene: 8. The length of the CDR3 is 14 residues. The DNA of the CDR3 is TGTGCCAGCAGACCGGGACAGCTCCTCTACGAGCAGTACTTC. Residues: CASRPGQLLYEQYF.

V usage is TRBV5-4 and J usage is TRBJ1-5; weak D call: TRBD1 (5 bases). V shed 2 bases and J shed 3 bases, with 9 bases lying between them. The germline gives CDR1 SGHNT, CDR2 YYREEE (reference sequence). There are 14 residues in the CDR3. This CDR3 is CASSFGHNNQPQHF. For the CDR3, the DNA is TGTGCCAGCAGCTTTGGACATAACAATCAGCCCCAGCATTTT.

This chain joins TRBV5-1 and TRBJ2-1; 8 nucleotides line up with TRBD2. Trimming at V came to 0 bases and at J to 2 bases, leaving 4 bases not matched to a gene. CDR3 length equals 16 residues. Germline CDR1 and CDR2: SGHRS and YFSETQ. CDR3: CASSLAPSGPYNEQFF. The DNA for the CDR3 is TGCGCCAGCAGCTTGGCCCCTAGCGGGCCCTACAATGAGCAGTTCTTC.

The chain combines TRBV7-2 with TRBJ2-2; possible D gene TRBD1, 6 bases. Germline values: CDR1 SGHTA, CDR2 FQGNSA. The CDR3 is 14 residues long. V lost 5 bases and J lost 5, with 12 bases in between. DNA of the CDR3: TGTGCCAGCAGCGTAGGACAGAATACCGGGGAGCTGTTTTTT. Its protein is CASSVGQNTGELFF.

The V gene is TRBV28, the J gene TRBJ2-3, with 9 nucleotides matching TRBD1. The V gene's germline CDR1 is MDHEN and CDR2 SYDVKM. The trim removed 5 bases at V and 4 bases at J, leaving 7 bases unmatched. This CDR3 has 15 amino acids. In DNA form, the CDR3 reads TGTGCCAGCAGTGGACGGGACAGGGCTCCAGATACGCAGTATTTT. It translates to CASSGRDRAPDTQYF.

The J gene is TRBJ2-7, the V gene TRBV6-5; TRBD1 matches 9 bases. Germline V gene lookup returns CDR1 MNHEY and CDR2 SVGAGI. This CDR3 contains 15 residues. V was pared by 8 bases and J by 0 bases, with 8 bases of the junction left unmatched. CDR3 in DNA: TGTGCCAGCTCGGGACAGGGATCCTACTCCTACGAGCAGTACTTC. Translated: CASSGQGSYSYEQYF.

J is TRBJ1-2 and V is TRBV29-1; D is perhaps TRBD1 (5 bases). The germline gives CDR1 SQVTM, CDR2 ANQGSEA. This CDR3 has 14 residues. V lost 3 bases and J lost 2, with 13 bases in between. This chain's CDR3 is CSVEWDSLNYGYTF. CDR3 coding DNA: TGCAGCGTTGAGTGGGACTCCTTAAACTATGGCTACACCTTC.

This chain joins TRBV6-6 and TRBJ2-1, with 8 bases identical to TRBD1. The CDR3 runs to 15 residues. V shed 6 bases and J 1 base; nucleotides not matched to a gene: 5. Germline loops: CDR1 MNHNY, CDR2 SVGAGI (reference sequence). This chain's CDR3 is CASSAQGASYNEQFF. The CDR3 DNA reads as TGTGCCAGCAGCGCTCAGGGGGCGTCCTACAATGAGCAGTTCTTC.

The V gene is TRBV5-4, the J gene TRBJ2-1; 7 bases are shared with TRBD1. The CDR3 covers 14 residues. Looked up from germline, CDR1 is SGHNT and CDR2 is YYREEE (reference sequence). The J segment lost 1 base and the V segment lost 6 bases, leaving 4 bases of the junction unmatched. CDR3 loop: CASNPQGSYNEQFF. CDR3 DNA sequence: TGTGCCAGCAACCCACAGGGGTCCTACAATGAGCAGTTCTTC.

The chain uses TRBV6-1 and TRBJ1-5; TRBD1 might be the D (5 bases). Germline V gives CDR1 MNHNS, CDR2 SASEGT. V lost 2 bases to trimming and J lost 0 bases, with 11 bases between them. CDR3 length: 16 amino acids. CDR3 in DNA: TGTGCCAGCAGTGAACATTCAGGGTATAGCAATCAGCCCCAGCATTTT. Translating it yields CASSEHSGYSNQPQHF.

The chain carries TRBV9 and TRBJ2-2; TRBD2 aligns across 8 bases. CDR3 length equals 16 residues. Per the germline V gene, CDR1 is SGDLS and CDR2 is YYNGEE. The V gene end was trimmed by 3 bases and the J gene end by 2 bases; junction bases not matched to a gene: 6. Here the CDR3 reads CASSGLRGDNTGELFF. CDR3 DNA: TGTGCCAGCAGCGGGCTGCGGGGGGACAACACCGGGGAGCTGTTTTTT.

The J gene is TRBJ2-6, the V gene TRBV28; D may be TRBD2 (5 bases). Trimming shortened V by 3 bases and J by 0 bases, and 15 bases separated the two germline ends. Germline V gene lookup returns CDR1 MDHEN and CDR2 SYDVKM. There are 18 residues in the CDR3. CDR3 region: CASSFRGQARSGANVLTF. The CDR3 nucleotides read TGTGCCAGCAGTTTTAGAGGGCAGGCCCGCTCTGGGGCCAACGTCCTGACTTTC.

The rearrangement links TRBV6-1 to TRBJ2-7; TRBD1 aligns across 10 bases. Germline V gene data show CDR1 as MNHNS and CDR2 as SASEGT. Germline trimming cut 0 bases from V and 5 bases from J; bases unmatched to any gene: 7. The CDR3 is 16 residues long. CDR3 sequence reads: CASSEAGTGVFHEQYF. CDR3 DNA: TGTGCCAGCAGTGAAGCGGGGACAGGGGTTTTCCACGAGCAGTACTTC.

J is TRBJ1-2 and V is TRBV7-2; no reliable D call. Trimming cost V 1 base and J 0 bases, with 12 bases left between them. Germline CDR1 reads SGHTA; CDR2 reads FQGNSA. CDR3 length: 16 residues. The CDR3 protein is CASSLDLAGANYGYTF. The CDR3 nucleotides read TGTGCCAGCAGCTTAGATCTGGCGGGAGCTAACTATGGCTACACCTTC.

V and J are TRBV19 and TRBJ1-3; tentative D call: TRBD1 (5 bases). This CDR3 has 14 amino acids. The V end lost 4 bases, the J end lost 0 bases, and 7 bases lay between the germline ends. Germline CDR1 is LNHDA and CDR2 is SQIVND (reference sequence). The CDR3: CASSKQDSGNTIYF. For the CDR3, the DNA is TGTGCCAGTAGTAAACAGGACTCTGGAAACACCATATATTTT.

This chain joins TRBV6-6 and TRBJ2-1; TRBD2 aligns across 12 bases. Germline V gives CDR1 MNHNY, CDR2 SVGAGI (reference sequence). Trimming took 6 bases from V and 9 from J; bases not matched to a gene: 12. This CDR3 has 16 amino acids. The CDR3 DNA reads TGTGCCAGCAGCCCTTTGACTAGCGGGGGCGTAGGTGAGCAGTTCTTC. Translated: CASSPLTSGGVGEQFF.